These T cell receptor beta chains were read from a single sample in a study of blood T cells in healthy people across ages. A single record per CDR3 protein comes from TCRdb applying MiXCR to the 5' RACE reads. The table includes approximately 880,000 distinct CDR3 sequences, 45% to 50% detected once. Sequenced material: blood. The receptors derive from a man aged 30 to 45 in good health. Each CDR3 is given without its conserved first and last residue. A D gene is named only where the DNA matches it firmly. Rows give clone size only sometimes, using once, few, many, or a class for an expanded clone.

length,size,D,V,CDR3
16,.,TRBD2,TRBV3-1,ASSQDYLAGDPTGTQY
14,.,TRBD1,TRBV4-3,ASSPTPFQGVDGYT
10,.,.,TRBV29-1,SGRVMNTEAF
12,few,.,TRBV25-1,ASSELDSNQPQH
14,.,.,TRBV5-1,ASSSGRQTMNTEAF
12,.,.,TRBV12-3/TRBV12-4,ASSSADSNQPRH
13,many,.,TRBV12-3/TRBV12-4,ASSPLGHSPETQY
12,many,TRBD2,TRBV3-1,ASSRRGGADEQF
13,.,TRBD1,TRBV28,ASSPPGQGSSEAF
12,.,.,TRBV28,ASSRVGDAREQY
11,few,.,TRBV12-3/TRBV12-4,ASSLGGAQPQH
11,once,.,TRBV29-1,SVARDRNTEAF
13,.,.,TRBV29-1,SVEDQAVHPDTQY
12,once,.,TRBV11-2,ASNLEGGTDTQY
14,.,TRBD2,TRBV6-1,ASSVVAGGITDTQY
11,few,.,TRBV7-6,ASSLGTRYGYT
11,.,TRBD1,TRBV12-3/TRBV12-4,ASSGQGHETQY
14,few,TRBD2,TRBV29-1,SVDKERGTIQETQY
14,few,TRBD1,TRBV20-1,SARGQGARGNQPQH
14,.,.,TRBV28,ASGLRQEATNEKLF
11,few,TRBD2,TRBV27,ASKRGLQETQY
12,.,.,TRBV27,ASSSEGQSYEQY
13,.,TRBD1,TRBV7-2,ASSVRQGSNQPQH
10,.,.,TRBV6-2/TRBV6-3,ASKDKSYEQY
16,.,TRBD2,TRBV10-3,AISERLAGGSSQETQY
14,.,.,TRBV4-3,ASSQARGGAYETQY
15,few,TRBD2,TRBV20-1,SARGEGLAGLGYEQY
14,.,TRBD2,TRBV10-3,AISSGRGGGADTQY
12,few,TRBD1,TRBV6-6,ASSYAPGGGLYT
14,few,TRBD2,TRBV5-1,ASSLSPSGGAETQY
11,.,.,TRBV10-3,AISEPRQDGYT
12,once,.,TRBV12-3/TRBV12-4,ASRSGGLISTLY
13,few,.,TRBV27,ASSLGATGLYGYT
13,few,.,TRBV2,ASSEVGNSPHGYT
11,.,.,TRBV25-1,AGKTGGTYEQY
13,.,TRBD1,TRBV5-1,ASSPKQGALNEQY
17,.,TRBD2,TRBV6-5,ASSYSGSGGEKNHNEQF
11,few,.,TRBV7-2,ASSSTGSSGYT
13,.,.,TRBV24-1,ATSETASGVETQY
11,.,.,TRBV3-1,ASSQGSNYGYT
12,once,TRBD1,TRBV2,ASTGGQWNTEAF
11,many,TRBD2,TRBV7-2,ASSLAKAGEQY
13,.,TRBD1,TRBV6-1,ASMTDRGGDYGYT